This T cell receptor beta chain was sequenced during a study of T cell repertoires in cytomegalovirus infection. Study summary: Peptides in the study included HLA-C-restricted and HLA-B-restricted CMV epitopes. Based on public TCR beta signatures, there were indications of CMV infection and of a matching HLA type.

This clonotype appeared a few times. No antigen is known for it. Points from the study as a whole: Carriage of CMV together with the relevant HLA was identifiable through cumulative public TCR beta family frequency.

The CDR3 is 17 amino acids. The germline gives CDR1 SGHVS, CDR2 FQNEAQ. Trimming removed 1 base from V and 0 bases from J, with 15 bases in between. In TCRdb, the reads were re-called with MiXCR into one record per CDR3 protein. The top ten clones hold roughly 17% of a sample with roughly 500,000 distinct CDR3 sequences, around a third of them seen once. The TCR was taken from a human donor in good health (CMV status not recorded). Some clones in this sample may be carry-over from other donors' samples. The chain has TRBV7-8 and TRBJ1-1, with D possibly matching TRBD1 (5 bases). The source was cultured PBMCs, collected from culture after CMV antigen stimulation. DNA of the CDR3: TGTGCCAGCAGCTTAGTAGGTGGGCAGGGCGTGAACACTGAAGCTTTCTTT. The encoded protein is CASSLVGGQGVNTEAFF.